These 11 T cell receptor beta chains were all obtained from the same sample, sequenced in a study of blood T cells in healthy people across ages. A J-beta primer mix and a sample-barcoded 5' primer were used in a second PCR of about 6 to 12 cycles. TCRdb passed the 5' RACE reads through MiXCR, listing each CDR3 protein once. The table has approximately 960,000 distinct CDR3 sequences, about 29% seen once. This sample also belongs to another study, concerning T cells of mothers and their children.

The sequencing input was blood. These TCRs come from a woman in her thirties or forties in good health.

Ten or more counts support this clonotype. The rearrangement links TRBV7-6 to TRBJ2-7; 7 bases align to TRBD2. V lost 5 bases and J lost 0; bases outside the gene matches: 10. Germline V CDR1 and CDR2: SGHVS, FNYEAQ. This CDR3 region has 16 residues. CDR3 residues: CASSAREGFSSYEQYF. Written as DNA, the CDR3 is TGTGCCAGCAGCGCAAGGGAGGGATTCAGCTCCTACGAGCAGTACTTC.

A remark on this clonotype: A much larger clone lies a single base off, so this may be a read error. This chain connects TRBV24-1 to TRBJ2-5; D gene uncertain. V was cut by 4 bases and J by 3 bases, with 11 bases left in between. The CDR3 extends over 14 amino acids. Germline CDR1 and CDR2: KGHDR and SFDVKD. The CDR3, as DNA: TGTGCCACCAGTGAGGGGAATTCTGAAGAGACCCAGTACTTC. Its translation is CATSEGNSEETQYF.

This clonotype has a single count. The chain has TRBV20-1 and TRBJ2-1; 8 bases map to TRBD2. This CDR3 has 12 amino acids. From germline, CDR1 is DFQATT and CDR2 SNEGSKA (reference sequence). Unmatched junction bases numbered 5, after V lost 5 bases and J lost 8 bases. The CDR3 DNA reads as TGCAGTGCTTCGCGGGGGGCCGATGAGCAGTTCTTC. It yields the protein CSASRGADEQFF.

Regarding this clonotype: This may arise from a read error, as a much more abundant clone is one base away. The chain is built from TRBV20-1 and TRBJ2-1; D may be TRBD1 or TRBD2 (5 bases each). Germline V lookup: CDR1 DFQATT, CDR2 SNEGSKA (reference sequence). The V end lost 5 bases, the J end lost 4 bases, and 18 bases lay between the germline ends. The CDR3 loop spans 15 amino acids. CDR3 loop: CSAVPSRGGYNEQFF. The CDR3 DNA reads TGCAGTGCTGTCCCGTCACGGGGCGGGTACAATGAGCAGTTCTTC.

The chain links TRBV5-4 to TRBJ2-3; TRBD2 matches 12 bases. Germline V lookup: CDR1 SGHNT, CDR2 YYREEE (reference sequence). The CDR3 is 16 residues long. With 3 bases clipped from V and 2 bases from J, the junction kept 4 bases outside the gene matches. The CDR3 DNA is TGTGCCAGCAGCTACTGGACTAGCGGGATCACAGATACGCAGTATTTT. This sequence encodes CASSYWTSGITDTQYF.

This clonotype appeared a single time. The chain has TRBV3-1 and TRBJ2-3, with 9 positions matching TRBD1. J gave up 3 bases and V 3 bases, and 10 bases lay outside the gene matches. CDR3 size: 17 residues. Germline V gene lookup returns CDR1 LGHDT and CDR2 YNNKEL (reference sequence). The CDR3 sequence is CASSHLTLGQGTDTQYF. The CDR3 region has the DNA TGTGCCAGCAGCCACTTAACACTAGGACAGGGGACAGATACGCAGTATTTT.

This chain links TRBV7-2 with TRBJ2-4, with 15 nucleotides matching TRBD2. J was trimmed by 13 bases and V by 5 bases; bases with no gene match: 21. CDR1 is SGHTA and CDR2 is FQGNSA in the germline V gene. This CDR3 is built from 19 residues. CDR3 nucleotide sequence: TGTGCCAGCAGCCCCTCCCCGGGACTAGCGGGGGGAACCTACAATGAGCAGTACTTC. This encodes CASSPSPGLAGGTYNEQYF.

This chain joins TRBV28 and TRBJ2-7, with a tentative D call TRBD1 (6 bases). The CDR3 covers 14 residues. Germline loops: CDR1 MDHEN, CDR2 SYDVKM. Trimming took off 7 bases at V and 2 bases at J, with 15 bases between the two ends. CDR3 loop: CASKRGGSPYEQYF. In DNA form, the CDR3 reads TGTGCCAGCAAACGAGGGGGAAGCCCCTACGAGCAGTACTTC.

This clonotype was observed a single time. The J gene is TRBJ1-1, the V gene TRBV5-1, with 11 bases that match TRBD1. The germline V gene encodes CDR1 SGHRS and CDR2 YFSETQ. CDR3 length: 16 amino acids. With 0 bases clipped from V and 3 bases from J, the junction kept 4 bases outside the gene matches. The CDR3 coding sequence is TGCGCCAGCAGCTTGGCAGGGACAGGGGGGGACACTGAAGCTTTCTTT. It is translated as CASSLAGTGGDTEAFF.

This chain uses TRBV3-1 with TRBJ1-3, with D possibly TRBD1 on 5 matching bases. This CDR3 is 17 amino acids long. V was cut by 1 base and J by 1 base, with 14 bases left in between. The germline V gene has CDR1 LGHDT and CDR2 YNNKEL (reference sequence). The CDR3 region has the DNA TGTGCCAGCAGCCAAGTATCGCCGGGACTGTCTGGAAACACCATATATTTT. Its protein product is CASSQVSPGLSGNTIYF.

Only a few counts were recorded for this clonotype. The chain employs TRBV11-2 and TRBJ2-5; D could derive from TRBD1 or TRBD2 (5 bases each). The germline gives CDR1 SGHAT, CDR2 FQNNGV. This CDR3 comprises 15 residues. Deletions cut 1 base from V and 4 bases from J, with 13 bases between. CDR3: CASSLVGTWGETQYF. The CDR3 bases are TGTGCCAGCAGCTTAGTGGGGACCTGGGGAGAGACCCAGTACTTC.